This T cell receptor (beta chain) emerged from a study of T cell responses to AZD1222 COVID-19 vaccine. Regarding this clone: Its antigen is undetermined. At one boundary the junction diverges from the germline segment, which might be a read error.

Germline CDR1 and CDR2: SSHAT and FNYEAQ (reference sequence). The CDR3 is 15 amino acids. The protocol was immunoSEQ multiplex PCR, while the TCRdb copy is restricted to in-frame clones and leaves out a portion. Here the sample spans about 90,000 clones, approximately 81% being singletons. Findings and caveats of the study: Among AZD1222 vaccinees, only six were seropositive at baseline.

This TCR was recovered from an adult who received the AZD1222 COVID-19 vaccine. The input for sequencing was peripheral blood, taken 28 days after the second AZD1222 dose. The chain combines TRBV7-7 with TRBJ2-3; 7 nucleotides align to TRBD1. The CDR3 DNA reads as TGTGCTAGCAGCCCTACAGGGGACCCCAGCGATACGCAGTATTTT. It encodes CASSPTGDPSDTQYF. Supplemented by reference TRBV7-7 and TRBJ2-3, the full variable domain reads GAGVSQSPRYKVTKRGQDVTLRCDPISSHATLYWYQQALGQGPEFLTYFNYEAQPDKSGLPSDRFSAERPEGSISTLTIQRTEQRDSAMYRCASSPTGDPSDTQYFGPGTRLTVL.